This T cell receptor beta chain was identified in a study of blood T cell repertoires in COVID-19. The ends were cut back, 3 bases at V and 5 bases at J, with 11 bases in the middle. Germline CDR1 reads KGHSH; CDR2 reads LQKENI. The CDR3 sequence is 15 residues long. Under the authors' procedure: The assay estimated nucleated cells by amplifying reference gene primers. Profiling relied on immunoSEQ multiplex PCR, and the TCRdb table lists in-frame clones only, not all of them. From that table come the V and J calls and clone size; the DNA was used to work out D and trimming. The table includes around 400,000 clones, more than 85% detected once.

The chain has TRBV18 and TRBJ1-6; D not certain. The source material was PBMCs or T cells enriched from blood (not recorded which). The origin of this receptor is a woman between 40 and 50 years old who had been exposed to COVID-19. In nucleotides, the CDR3 is TGTGCCAGCTCACCTAGCGCAGCTGATAATTCACCCCTCCACTTT. Its translation: CASSPSAADNSPLHF.